Sequencing of this T cell receptor (beta chain) was carried out in a study of T cell responses to AZD1222 COVID-19 vaccine. Study-wide results and caveats: Spike-specific TCR breadth and depth grew following two AZD1222 doses. CD4 TCRs associated with vaccination spanned spike, dominating at 160-218 and 743-854.

Details on this clone: Antigen: not known.

Measured with immunoSEQ multiplex PCR; TCRdb has only the in-frame clones, and not every one. The sample yields about 97,000 clones, nearly 90% seen once. The CDR3 is made up of 12 amino acids. Germline CDR1 and CDR2: MGHRA and YSYEKL. V was shortened by 1 base and J by 7 bases, with 7 bases between the two germline ends. The V and J genes are TRBV4-1 and TRBJ1-1; D gene ambiguous. The clonotype was recovered from an adult in good health. The specimen comprised peripheral blood, sampled on day 0 of AZD1222 vaccination. CDR3 region: CASSQGLGEAFF. As DNA, the CDR3 is TGCGCCAGCAGCCAAGGATTGGGTGAAGCTTTCTTT.